Shown below are 23 T cell receptor beta chains from a single sample sequenced in a study of OX40 agonist ivuxolimab in advanced cancers. Using immunoSEQ multiplex PCR, the repertoire was profiled, and TCRdb retains in-frame clones only, with some absent. The profile covers 20,000 to 25,000 clones, with around 79% appearing a single time and around 17% taken by the ten largest. Source: CD4+ or CD8+ T cells sorted from blood, taken in a trial of the OX40 agonist ivuxolimab. These receptors were obtained from an adult with an advanced solid tumor such as melanoma, head and neck, liver or kidney cancer.

The genes are TRBV18 and TRBJ2-6; D is ambiguous. V dropped 2 bases and J dropped 0 bases, with 14 bases sitting between them. Germline assignment: CDR1 KGHSH and CDR2 LQKENI. This CDR3 comprises 18 residues. CDR3 in DNA: TGTGCCAGCTCACCAGTTCGGACCCTGTACTCTGGGGCCAACGTCCTGACTTTC. Translation gives CASSPVRTLYSGANVLTF.

V usage is TRBV28 and J usage is TRBJ2-6; 9 bases line up with TRBD2. The CDR3 consists of 17 residues. After removal of 6 bases from V and 0 bases from J, the junction contained 6 bases not matched to a gene. The germline V gene has CDR1 MDHEN and CDR2 SYDVKM. CDR3 bases: TGTGCCAGCAGGCCTCCGGGACTAGCCTCTGGGGCCAACGTCCTGACTTTC. Its translation: CASRPPGLASGANVLTF. Variable domain in full (rest from reference TRBV28 and TRBJ2-6): DVKVTQSSRYLVKRTGEKVFLECVQDMDHENMFWYRQDPGLGLRLIYFSYDVKMKEKGDIPEGYSVSREKKERFSLILESASTNQTSMYLCASRPPGLASGANVLTFGAGSRLTVL.

The chain uses TRBV2 and TRBJ2-2; 9 nucleotides agree with TRBD1. CDR1 and CDR2 from the germline V gene are SNHLY and FYNNEI. The CDR3 sequence is 14 residues long. The trim removed 7 bases at V and 1 base at J, leaving 1 base unmatched. The CDR3 DNA follows: TGTGCCAGCAAGGGACAGGGGAACACCGGGGAGCTGTTTTTT. Translating gives CASKGQGNTGELFF.

The chain is built from TRBV2 and TRBJ1-3; D may be TRBD1 (6 bases). The germline CDR1 and CDR2 sequences are SNHLY and FYNNEI. The germline V and J ends were trimmed by 3 bases and 4 bases, with 16 bases remaining between them. The CDR3 contains 16 residues. DNA for the CDR3: TGTGCCAGCAGTGAGTTTCAGGGGATAGGAGGAAACACCATATATTTT. Amino acid sequence: CASSEFQGIGGNTIYF.

The chain links TRBV7-7 to TRBJ2-5; 7 bases are shared with TRBD2. V shed 11 bases and J 5 bases; nucleotides not matched to a gene: 11. The CDR3 is 13 residues long. Germline V gene sequence: CDR1 SSHAT, CDR2 FNYEAQ (reference sequence). CDR3 amino acids: CAGGGNLRETQYF. In DNA, the CDR3 is TGTGCCGGGGGGGGGAACCTCCGGGAGACCCAGTACTTC.

V usage is TRBV7-8 and J usage is TRBJ2-5; 7 bases are a match to TRBD1. This CDR3 spans 15 amino acids. Trimming took 4 bases from V and 5 from J; bases not matched to a gene: 10. Germline V CDR1 and CDR2: SGHVS, FQNEAQ. CDR3 protein: CASSSGQPGWETQYF. The CDR3 nucleotides read TGTGCCAGCAGCTCGGGACAGCCGGGGTGGGAGACCCAGTACTTC.

V and J are TRBV13 and TRBJ1-4; 9 bases match TRBD1. CDR3 length: 16 residues. After removal of 4 bases from V and 8 bases from J, the junction contained 11 bases not matched to a gene. Looked up from germline, CDR1 is PRHDT and CDR2 is FYEKMQ (reference sequence). As DNA, the CDR3 is TGTGCCAGCAGCTACGGGGCAGGGACAGGGACCGAAAAACTGTTTTTT. It specifies CASSYGAGTGTEKLFF.

In DNA form, the CDR3 reads TGTGCCAGCAGCGCCTATCAACGACCGGGACCAGGAGAAAAACTGTTTTTT. This translates into CASSAYQRPGPGEKLFF. This rearrangement joins TRBV9 to TRBJ1-4; a weak D match, TRBD1 (5 bases). V was trimmed by 3 bases and J by 8 bases, leaving 23 bases between them. CDR1 is SGDLS, CDR2 YYNGEE, per germline. The CDR3 runs to 17 residues.

The chain recombines TRBV7-2 with TRBJ1-5; D gene ambiguous. Germline V CDR1 and CDR2: SGHTA, FQGNSA. V gave up 6 bases and J gave up 1 base, with 13 bases separating them. CDR3 size: 15 residues. In DNA form, the CDR3 reads TGTGCCAGCAGACGGACCGGTGGAAGCAATCAGCCCCAGCATTTT. It yields the protein CASRRTGGSNQPQHF.

This clone has more than one count but fewer than ten. This chain uses TRBV14 with TRBJ1-1; D is unresolved. Deletions cut 5 bases from V and 0 bases from J, with 7 bases between. In germline, CDR1 is SGHDN, CDR2 FVKESK. This CDR3 has 13 residues. CDR3 bases: TGTGCCAGCAGCGCTGGGCTGAACACTGAAGCTTTCTTT. This gives the protein CASSAGLNTEAFF.

The rearrangement links TRBV4-3 to TRBJ1-3; no reliable D call. The V and J ends lost 4 bases and 4 bases respectively, with 11 bases between them. There are 14 residues in the CDR3. Germline CDR1 LGHNA, CDR2 YSLEER. The CDR3 spells CASSLEPSGNTIYF. Here the CDR3 DNA reads TGCGCCAGCAGCCTAGAGCCTTCAGGAAACACCATATATTTT.

The chain links TRBV15 to TRBJ1-1; D gene uncertain. Germline V gene data show CDR1 as LNHNV and CDR2 as YYDKDF (reference sequence). The CDR3 consists of 14 residues. V lost 5 bases to trimming and J lost 0 bases, with 10 bases between them. CDR3 bases: TGTGCCACCAGCGGAAGCAATATGAACACTGAAGCTTTCTTT. It encodes CATSGSNMNTEAFF.

This chain links TRBV5-1 with TRBJ2-2; either TRBD1 or TRBD2 may fit D (5 bases each). Trimming took 5 bases from V and 9 from J, leaving 11 bases between them. This CDR3 is built from 12 residues. CDR1 is SGHRS and CDR2 is YFSETQ in the germline V gene. The CDR3 sequence: CASSWDVRELFF. Written as DNA, the CDR3 is TGCGCCAGCAGTTGGGACGTCAGGGAGCTGTTTTTT.

The chain couples TRBV25-1 to TRBJ1-2, with a tentative D call TRBD1 (5 bases). From germline, CDR1 is MGHDK and CDR2 SYGVNS. The CDR3 sequence is 14 residues long. V lost 0 bases and J 5 bases, leaving 10 bases between the germline ends. The CDR3 loop reads CASSEYGQGYGYTF. CDR3 in DNA: TGTGCCAGCAGTGAATATGGGCAGGGATATGGCTACACCTTC.

This clone was observed a handful of times. CDR3 nucleotides: TGTGCCAGCAGCCTAGGCAACTCTGGAAACACCATATATTTT. Amino acids: CASSLGNSGNTIYF. The gene calls are TRBV11-3 and TRBJ1-3; no clear D. Germline CDR1 SGHNT, CDR2 YENEEA. Trimming stripped 5 bases from V and 0 bases from J, with 8 bases between. This CDR3 has 14 residues.

This clone has a handful of counts. The chain carries TRBV4-2 and TRBJ1-1; D is undetermined. This CDR3 has 14 amino acids. CDR1 and CDR2 (germline): LGHNA, YNFKEQ. V dropped 7 bases and J dropped 4 bases, with 16 bases sitting between them. The CDR3 region is CASKETRWSTEAFF. In DNA form, the CDR3 reads TGTGCCAGCAAAGAGACACGATGGAGCACTGAAGCTTTCTTT.

The chain uses TRBV7-2 and TRBJ1-4; TRBD1 matches 9 bases. Germline V lookup: CDR1 SGHTA, CDR2 FQGNSA. This CDR3 has 14 amino acids. J gave up 8 bases and V 5 bases, and 6 bases lay outside the gene matches. For the CDR3, the DNA is TGTGCCAGCAGCCAACAGGGGGCGGGGGAAAAACTGTTTTTT. Translated: CASSQQGAGEKLFF.

The chain employs TRBV5-5 and TRBJ1-5; no clear D gene. Germline V lookup: CDR1 SGHKS, CDR2 YYEKEE (reference sequence). CDR3 size: 16 residues. Trimming shortened V by 2 bases and J by 0 bases, and 12 bases separated the two germline ends. The CDR3 DNA reads as TGTGCCAGCAGCTTCGAGGGCGTATATAGCAATCAGCCCCAGCATTTT. Residues: CASSFEGVYSNQPQHF.

V is TRBV7-3 and J is TRBJ2-1, with D possibly matching TRBD2 (7 bases). V was shortened by 2 bases and J by 4 bases, with 12 bases between the two germline ends. CDR1 is SGHTA and CDR2 is FQGTGA in the germline V gene. The CDR3 contains 15 residues. Here the CDR3 DNA reads TGTGCCAGCAGCTTAGACGGGGGGCAGTACAATGAGCAGTTCTTC. Protein sequence: CASSLDGGQYNEQFF.

This clone has only a few counts. V and J are TRBV18 and TRBJ2-5; D is unresolved. In germline, CDR1 is KGHSH, CDR2 LQKENI. V was cut by 4 bases and J by 2 bases, with 8 bases left in between. This CDR3 is 13 amino acids long. The CDR3 loop reads CASSHLDQETQYF. As DNA, the CDR3 is TGTGCCAGCTCACACCTAGATCAAGAGACCCAGTACTTC.

The J gene is TRBJ2-7, the V gene TRBV6-4, with 7 bases lining up with TRBD1. V lost 2 bases and J lost 2; bases outside the gene matches: 6. Germline V gene sequence: CDR1 MRHNA, CDR2 SNTAGT. The CDR3 has 15 residues. This CDR3 is CASSDTDRNPYEQYF. For the CDR3, the DNA is TGTGCCAGCAGTGACACGGACAGGAATCCCTACGAGCAGTACTTC.

This clone was seen just once. In DNA, the CDR3 is TGTGCCAGCACCTTGGATAATTCACCCCTCCACTTT. Its translation is CASTLDNSPLHF. The gene calls are TRBV7-9 and TRBJ1-6; D is ambiguous. The CDR3 contains 12 residues. Germline V gene lookup returns CDR1 SEHNR and CDR2 FQNEAQ (reference sequence). Trimming removed 7 bases from V and 5 bases from J, with 6 bases in between.

This chain connects TRBV9 to TRBJ1-2, with TRBD1 matching over 8 bases. The CDR3 sequence is 15 residues long. The ends lost 3 bases at V and 7 bases at J; junction bases unmatched: 11. Germline CDR1 reads SGDLS; CDR2 reads YYNGEE. The CDR3, as DNA: TGTGCCAGCAGCGCGGGGAGCGGACAGGGCTCTGGCTACACCTTC. It translates to CASSAGSGQGSGYTF.